The 21 T cell receptor beta chains below all came from one sample that was sequenced in a study of OX40 agonist ivuxolimab in advanced cancers. Library prep was done by the immunoSEQ multiplex PCR assay. The source is immuneACCESS, and TCRdb retained only in-frame sequences with V and J called. Part of the clones is not carried over; for the studies checked, unresolved V genes explain less than half of this, and the remainder is unexplained. The table for this sample lists about 50,000 clones; over 85% of them were counted only once. Of the sample, less than 8% is held by the ten largest clones. This specimen was CD4+ or CD8+ T cells sorted from blood, taken in a trial of the OX40 agonist ivuxolimab. Receptor source: an adult with an advanced solid tumor such as melanoma, head and neck, liver or kidney cancer.

The V gene is TRBV28, the J gene TRBJ2-7; 10 bases are shared with TRBD2. Germline CDR1 is MDHEN and CDR2 is SYDVKM. Trimming at V came to 6 bases and at J to 1 base, leaving 9 bases not matched to a gene. The CDR3 runs to 16 residues. Here the CDR3 DNA reads TGTGCCAGCAGCGACACGGGACTAGCGATTTCCTACGAGCAGTACTTC. Translated: CASSDTGLAISYEQYF.

The chain carries TRBV19 and TRBJ1-1; D uncertain. Trimming took 3 bases from V and 0 from J, leaving 11 bases between them. Germline CDR1 LNHDA, CDR2 SQIVND (reference sequence). The CDR3 extends over 15 amino acids. In DNA, the CDR3 is TGTGCCAGTAGTATCGGTCCGATCATGAACACTGAAGCTTTCTTT. Translated: CASSIGPIMNTEAFF.

The chain is built from TRBV25-1 and TRBJ2-7; a possible D gene is TRBD1 (5 bases). The CDR3 contains 13 residues. Germline CDR1 reads MGHDK; CDR2 reads SYGVNS. Between the trimmed V and J ends, which lost 2 bases and 6 bases, there was a span of 11 bases. The CDR3 DNA reads TGTGCCAGCAGTGAAGCAGGGCTGGGCGAGCAGTACGTC. Translation: CASSEAGLGEQYV.

This clone showed up just a few times. The chain uses TRBV11-2 and TRBJ2-3; D gene uncertain. Germline V gene lookup returns CDR1 SGHAT and CDR2 FQNNGV. Trimming took 2 bases from V and 4 from J, leaving 10 bases between them. CDR3 length: 14 amino acids. Here the CDR3 reads CASSLKNLADTQYF. CDR3 coding DNA: TGTGCCAGCAGCTTAAAGAATCTGGCAGATACGCAGTATTTT.

This sequence joins TRBV10-3 and TRBJ1-1, with a tentative D call TRBD1 (5 bases). Germline V gene sequence: CDR1 ENHRY, CDR2 SYGVKD. This CDR3 spans 14 amino acids. Trimming removed 5 bases at V and 3 bases at J, with 13 bases between. CDR3 DNA: TGTGCCATCAGTCCATCAGGGATATACACTGAAGCTTTCTTT. Translating it yields CAISPSGIYTEAFF.

This chain links TRBV5-8 with TRBJ1-1; weak D call: TRBD1 (6 bases). Germline-derived CDR1 and CDR2 are SGHTS and YDEGEE. This CDR3 contains 14 residues. Trimming took off 4 bases at V and 5 bases at J, with 15 bases between the two ends. The CDR3 DNA follows: TGTGCCAGCAGCCCTCTAGGAGGGGGGACTGAAGCTTTCTTT. Residues: CASSPLGGGTEAFF.

V gene TRBV19 combines with J gene TRBJ1-2, with D possibly TRBD1 on 5 matching bases. The CDR3 extends over 14 amino acids. The V end was cut by 4 bases, the J end by 4 bases, with 13 bases between. Per germline, CDR1 LNHDA and CDR2 SQIVND (reference sequence). This CDR3 reads CASSSNFGGYGYTF. Here the CDR3 DNA reads TGTGCCAGTAGTAGCAATTTCGGGGGCTATGGCTACACCTTC.

J is TRBJ2-7 and V is TRBV27; 13 positions agree with TRBD2. J gave up 5 bases and V 3 bases, and 10 bases lay outside the gene matches. This CDR3 region has 17 residues. Germline V gives CDR1 MNHEY, CDR2 SMNVEV (reference sequence). CDR3 in DNA: TGTGCCAGCAGTTTCAGTACACTAGCGGGAGGGCCCAACGAGCAGTACTTC. It yields the protein CASSFSTLAGGPNEQYF.

This clone was seen only a few times. The chain carries TRBV7-6 and TRBJ1-1, with a weak D call TRBD1 (6 bases). The CDR3 loop spans 14 amino acids. Per the germline V gene, CDR1 is SGHVS and CDR2 is FNYEAQ. V lost 5 bases to trimming and J lost 3 bases, with 13 bases between them. The CDR3 is CASSPRGADTEAFF. Written as DNA, the CDR3 is TGTGCCAGCAGCCCAAGGGGGGCTGACACTGAAGCTTTCTTT.

This clone showed up just a few times. The chain couples TRBV11-1 to TRBJ2-1, with 8 bases identical to TRBD1. J was trimmed by 6 bases and V by 3 bases; bases with no gene match: 7. The CDR3 totals 15 residues. Germline V gene sequence: CDR1 SGHAT, CDR2 FQDESV (reference sequence). For the CDR3, the DNA is TGTGCCAGCAGCTTCTCCGGGACAGGACTCAATGAGCAGTTCTTC. Translation: CASSFSGTGLNEQFF.

This clone turned up a few times. The rearrangement links TRBV5-5 to TRBJ2-3, with a tentative D call TRBD1 (7 bases). Germline values: CDR1 SGHKS, CDR2 YYEKEE (reference sequence). The CDR3 totals 16 residues. Trimming removed 4 bases from V and 0 bases from J, with 15 bases in between. CDR3 nucleotide sequence: TGTGCCAGCAGCCCCTGGGGGGACAGAAGCACAGATACGCAGTATTTT. It encodes CASSPWGDRSTDTQYF.

This chain uses TRBV7-9 with TRBJ2-1, with unresolved D. The CDR3 has 12 residues. Trimming stripped 1 base from V and 10 bases from J, with 8 bases between. Per the germline V gene, CDR1 is SEHNR and CDR2 is FQNEAQ (reference sequence). CDR3 sequence reads: CASSLGAEEQFF. CDR3 in DNA: TGTGCCAGCAGCTTAGGGGCGGAGGAGCAGTTCTTC. The full variable domain, with the rest looked up from reference TRBV7-9 and TRBJ2-1, is DTGVSQNPRHKITKRGQNVTFRCDPISEHNRLYWYRQTLGQGPEFLTYFQNEAQLEKSRLLSDRFSAERPKGSFSTLEIQRTEQGDSAMYLCASSLGAEEQFFGPGTRLTVL.

This sequence joins TRBV29-1 and TRBJ2-2; no definite D call. This CDR3 contains 13 residues. V was pared by 3 bases and J by 5 bases, with 10 bases between. Per the germline V gene, CDR1 is SQVTM and CDR2 is ANQGSEA. CDR3 region: CSVDSGRTGELFF. In DNA form, the CDR3 reads TGCAGCGTTGACTCCGGGCGGACCGGGGAGCTGTTTTTT.

The gene calls are TRBV5-5 and TRBJ1-2, with 7 nucleotides matching TRBD1. This CDR3 is built from 15 residues. Losses at the gene ends were 1 base for V and 3 bases for J; bases not matched to a gene: 6. Germline loops: CDR1 SGHKS, CDR2 YYEKEE (reference sequence). CDR3 region: CASSLPQGSYYGYTF. The DNA of the CDR3 is TGTGCCAGCAGCTTGCCACAGGGGAGTTACTATGGCTACACCTTC.

V and J are TRBV7-9 and TRBJ2-2; maybe TRBD2 (7 bases). This CDR3 contains 16 residues. The germline gives CDR1 SEHNR, CDR2 FQNEAQ (reference sequence). V lost 1 base and J lost 0, with 9 bases in between. CDR3 region: CASSLVGGANTGELFF. As DNA, the CDR3 is TGTGCCAGCAGCTTAGTAGGGGGGGCGAACACCGGGGAGCTGTTTTTT. Drawing the rest from reference TRBV7-9 and TRBJ2-2, the complete variable domain is DTGVSQNPRHKITKRGQNVTFRCDPISEHNRLYWYRQTLGQGPEFLTYFQNEAQLEKSRLLSDRFSAERPKGSFSTLEIQRTEQGDSAMYLCASSLVGGANTGELFFGEGSRLTVL.

This clone came up a few times. The rearrangement joins TRBV7-8 to TRBJ1-5; maybe TRBD1 (6 bases). Trimming removed 5 bases at V and 13 bases at J, with 12 bases between. Germline CDR1 and CDR2: SGHVS and FQNEAQ. The CDR3 loop spans 11 amino acids. CDR3 amino acids: CASSGGQSQHF. The CDR3 DNA sequence: TGTGCCAGCAGCGGGGGACAATCTCAGCATTTT. Full variable domain (rest looked up from reference TRBV7-8 and TRBJ1-5): GAGVSQSPRYKVAKRGQDVALRCDPISGHVSLFWYQQALGQGPEFLTYFQNEAQLDKSGLPSDRFFAERPEGSVSTLKIQRTQQEDSAVYLCASSGGQSQHFGDGTRLSIL.

The chain uses TRBV28 and TRBJ2-1, with 12 bases fitting TRBD2. Unmatched junction bases numbered 8, after V lost 4 bases and J lost 4 bases. The CDR3 consists of 17 residues. In germline, CDR1 is MDHEN, CDR2 SYDVKM. DNA for the CDR3: TGTGCCAGCAGTTCCCCCCTAGCGGGAGGGTTTTACAATGAGCAGTTCTTC. It codes for CASSSPLAGGFYNEQFF. The full variable domain, completed using reference TRBV28 and TRBJ2-1, is DVKVTQSSRYLVKRTGEKVFLECVQDMDHENMFWYRQDPGLGLRLIYFSYDVKMKEKGDIPEGYSVSREKKERFSLILESASTNQTSMYLCASSSPLAGGFYNEQFFGPGTRLTVL.

The chain couples TRBV19 to TRBJ2-7; unclear D gene. Germline lookup yields CDR1 LNHDA and CDR2 SQIVND (reference sequence). The CDR3 has 14 amino acids. The V gene lost 3 bases and the J gene lost 0 bases, with 9 bases spanning the gap. The CDR3 DNA is TGTGCCAGTAGTATGGGGAATCCCTCCTACGAGCAGTACTTC. Amino acids: CASSMGNPSYEQYF. Together with reference TRBV19 and TRBJ2-7, the CDR3 gives the full variable domain: DGGITQSPKYLFRKEGQNVTLSCEQNLNHDAMYWYRQDPGQGLRLIYYSQIVNDFQKGDIAEGYSVSREKKESFPLTVTSAQKNPTAFYLCASSMGNPSYEQYFGPGTRLTVT.

The V gene is TRBV18, the J gene TRBJ2-7, with D unclear. Germline V gene lookup returns CDR1 KGHSH and CDR2 LQKENI. The CDR3 is 11 amino acids. This chain's CDR3 is CASSPGVEQHV. The CDR3 bases are TGTGCCAGCTCACCTGGGGTCGAGCAGCACGTC.

The chain uses TRBV25-1 and TRBJ1-3; a possible D gene is TRBD1 (5 bases). The CDR3 has 18 amino acids. Germline V gene data show CDR1 as MGHDK and CDR2 as SYGVNS. Trimming took off 3 bases at V and 3 bases at J, with 21 bases between the two ends. The CDR3 spells CASSDEGRTDLFGNTIYF. The CDR3 nucleotides are TGTGCCAGCAGTGACGAGGGGAGAACAGACCTTTTTGGAAACACCATATATTTT.

This chain links TRBV28 with TRBJ2-7, with 12 positions matching TRBD2. The CDR3 runs to 17 residues. The germline CDR1 and CDR2 sequences are MDHEN and SYDVKM. V shed 3 bases and J 2 bases; nucleotides not matched to a gene: 8. CDR3 DNA: TGTGCCAGCAGTTTGTCACTAGCGGGAGGCTCCCCCTACGAGCAGTACTTC. Its protein is CASSLSLAGGSPYEQYF.